This T cell receptor (beta chain) emerged from a study of OX40 agonist ivuxolimab in advanced cancers. Study-wide points: Within 6 weeks, CD4+ and CD8+ blood T cells expanded clonally at 0.1 to 3.0 mg/kg.

Assay used: immunoSEQ multiplex PCR; TCRdb lists only in-frame clones, some missing. The table records more than 45,000 clones, about 81% of them present only once. The CDR3 runs 16 residues. The J segment lost 1 base and the V segment lost 5 bases, leaving 4 bases of the junction unmatched. Germline CDR1 and CDR2: LNHDA and SQIVND (reference sequence). For this clone: Antigen specificity is unknown.

Sequenced material: CD4+ or CD8+ T cells sorted from blood, taken in a trial of the OX40 agonist ivuxolimab. The receptor's source is an adult with an advanced solid tumor such as melanoma, head and neck, liver or kidney cancer. The J gene is TRBJ2-2, the V gene TRBV19; 10 bases agree with TRBD2. The CDR3 nucleotides read TGTGCCAGTAGTGCCAGGACTAGCGGGAACACCGGGGAGCTGTTTTTT. Its protein product is CASSARTSGNTGELFF.